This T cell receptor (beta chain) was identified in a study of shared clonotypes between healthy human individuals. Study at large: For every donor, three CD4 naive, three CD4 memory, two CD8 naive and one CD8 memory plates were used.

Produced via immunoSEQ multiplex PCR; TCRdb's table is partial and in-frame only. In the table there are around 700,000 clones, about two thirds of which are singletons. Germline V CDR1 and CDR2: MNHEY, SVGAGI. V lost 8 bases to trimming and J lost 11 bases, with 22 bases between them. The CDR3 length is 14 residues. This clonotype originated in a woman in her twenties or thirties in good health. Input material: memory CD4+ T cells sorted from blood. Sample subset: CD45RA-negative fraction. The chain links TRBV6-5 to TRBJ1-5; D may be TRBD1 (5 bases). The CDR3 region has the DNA TGTGCCAGCTATACAACGATGACCGGGGGAGCCCAGCATTTT. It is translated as CASYTTMTGGAQHF.